The sequence of this TCR beta chain was determined in a study of blood T cell repertoires in COVID-19. Study-level background: Sample material is recorded as cDNA or gDNA derived from T cells, B-cell-depleted T cells, or PBMCs.

Per the authors' pipeline: Scientists estimated how many nucleated cells there were by amplifying reference gene primers. Generated by immunoSEQ multiplex PCR, the TCRdb table keeps only in-frame clones and is missing some. The V and J calls and the clone size are those of that table, but D and trimming were determined from the DNA. This table holds 95,000 to 150,000 clones, about 83% found once. Germline V gives CDR1 MDHEN, CDR2 SYDVKM. The CDR3 consists of 14 residues. Trimming took 5 bases from V and 6 from J, leaving 16 bases between them. Participant-given clinical history determined each cohort assignment.

V is TRBV28 and J is TRBJ1-2, with a weak D call TRBD1 (6 bases). The sequenced sample was PBMCs or T cells enriched from blood (not recorded which). The source is a woman younger than 45 who had recovered from COVID-19. The CDR3 spells CASSVYGGANGYTF. CDR3 bases: TGTGCCAGCAGTGTGTACGGGGGGGCCAATGGCTACACCTTC.